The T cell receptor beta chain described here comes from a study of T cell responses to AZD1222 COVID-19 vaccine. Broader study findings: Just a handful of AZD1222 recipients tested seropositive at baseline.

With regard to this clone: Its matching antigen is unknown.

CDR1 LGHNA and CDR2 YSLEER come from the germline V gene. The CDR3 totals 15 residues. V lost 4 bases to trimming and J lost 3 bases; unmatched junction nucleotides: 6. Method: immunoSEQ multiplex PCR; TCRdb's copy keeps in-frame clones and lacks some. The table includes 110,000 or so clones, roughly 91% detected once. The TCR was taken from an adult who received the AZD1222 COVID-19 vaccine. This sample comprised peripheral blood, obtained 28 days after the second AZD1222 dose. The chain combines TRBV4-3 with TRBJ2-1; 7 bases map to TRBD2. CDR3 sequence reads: CASSPWGGSYNEQFF. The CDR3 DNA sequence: TGCGCCAGCAGCCCTTGGGGGGGGAGCTACAATGAGCAGTTCTTC.